The T cell receptor (beta chain) under discussion was sequenced for a study of patients and donors after allogeneic stem cell transplantation. TCRdb used MiXCR to reprocess the RT-PCR reads, holding one entry per CDR3 protein. The sample holds 200,000 to 250,000 distinct CDR3 sequences, less than 15% seen once. CDR1 is SGHDT, CDR2 YYEEEE, per germline. Trimming removed 0 bases at V and 3 bases at J, with 7 bases between. CDR3 size: 14 residues. There are many counts of this clonotype. The chain uses TRBV5-6 and TRBJ2-1; no firm D call. Sequencing input: blood, either unsorted or a sorted T cell fraction (not recorded which). This clonotype originated in a human donor who was either an allogeneic HSCT recipient or a stem cell or donor lymphocyte infusion donor (not recorded which). It is not recorded whose cells these are; they may come from a transplant donor. Written as DNA, the CDR3 is TGTGCCAGCAGCTTGGACAGATACTACAATGAGCAGTTCTTC. Amino acid sequence: CASSLDRYYNEQFF. Looking up the rest from reference TRBV5-6 and TRBJ2-1 gives the full variable domain: DAGVTQSPTHLIKTRGQQVTLRCSPKSGHDTVSWYQQALGQGPQFIFQYYEEEERQRGNFPDRFSGHQFPNYSSELNVNALLLGDSALYLCASSLDRYYNEQFFGPGTRLTVL.